This T cell receptor (beta chain) came from a study of blood T cell repertoires in COVID-19. Study overall: Collection of acute and convalescent COVID-19 samples took place in the United States, Italy and Spain. PBMCs, B-cell-depleted T cells, or T cells provided the cDNA or gDNA that made up the material.

Some clones are missing from TCRdb's copy, which holds only in-frame ones; the method was immunoSEQ multiplex PCR. The sample consists of some 70,000 clones, about nine tenths of them appearing once. The CDR3 is made up of 15 amino acids. Germline assignment: CDR1 MDHEN and CDR2 SYDVKM. V was clipped by 5 bases and J by 3 bases; unmatched bases: 7. The V gene is TRBV28, the J gene TRBJ1-1; 9 nucleotides align to TRBD1. Source material: peripheral blood. The sequence came from a human donor with active COVID-19. The donor label of this sample is uncertain. As DNA, the CDR3 is TGTGCCAGCAGTCCCGGACAGGGGAAGTACACTGAAGCTTTCTTT. It encodes CASSPGQGKYTEAFF. Based on the CDR3 plus reference TRBV28 and TRBJ1-1, the full variable domain is DVKVTQSSRYLVKRTGEKVFLECVQDMDHENMFWYRQDPGLGLRLIYFSYDVKMKEKGDIPEGYSVSREKKERFSLILESASTNQTSMYLCASSPGQGKYTEAFFGQGTRLTVV.